This T cell receptor (beta chain) was recovered during a study of blood T cell repertoires in COVID-19 (dated by TCRdb to the early 2020s). In terms of the full investigation: The collaborator samples originated in the United States, Italy and Spain and spanned the acute and convalescent phases of COVID-19. The material from the prospective study consisted of cDNA or gDNA derived from T cells, B-cell-depleted T cells, or PBMCs. Subjects who had been exposed to COVID-19, were actively infected with it, or had recovered from it provided the deeply sampled blood TCRbeta repertoires that made up the dataset. The repertoires were released in a freely available public database meant as a resource for research on the immune response to SARS-CoV-2. Samples came from the ongoing ImmuneRACE study (first 160 participants) plus 1,254 subjects from 6 global collaborators. The sample metadata nearly always contained a de-identified subject ID, COVID-19 status, age in years and sex. Where available, HLA class I and class II types were taken from metadata supplied by the sample provider and were not determined by assay-based typing. The investigation overall reported the following: The amount of clinical and demographic metadata varied by source and participant and was provided uncurated.

TCRbeta CDR3 regions were amplified from genomic DNA by means of the immunoSEQ Assay, a bias-controlled multiplex PCR. The authors' analysis ran thus. The number of nucleated cells in each sample was estimated by amplification of reference gene primers within the assay. To quantify the absolute abundance of each unique TCRbeta CDR3 rearrangement, sequence reads were collapsed and filtered. Productive Simpson clonality was computed per sample as the square root of Simpson's diversity index over productive rearrangements. Here the immuneACCESS table is served through TCRdb, limited to in-frame sequences with V and J called. Missing clones are a known gap in these copies; in checked studies unresolved V genes cover under half, and the rest lacks a known reason. V and J calls and clone size come straight from that table; D and trimming were deduced from the DNA. Across this sample there are about 380,000 clones, with about 88% seen only once. Approximately 1.2% of the sample comes from the top ten.

Participants in the prospective study were enrolled through a virtual design, were aged roughly 18 to 95 years, and lived in roughly 24 United States geographic areas. In the prospective study, cohorts were assigned on the basis of participant-reported clinical history obtained from a screening survey and a study questionnaire. Recovered participants in ImmuneRACE Cohort 3 were defined by two consecutive negative NP/OP PCR tests, clearance by a healthcare professional, or resolution of symptoms. Mobile phlebotomists in the prospective study collected whole blood, serum and a nasopharyngeal or oropharyngeal swab from every participant. Prospective study participants could optionally give additional blood draws and questionnaires over an approximately two-month period. Blood samples from the prospective study were shipped frozen or at room temperature prior to DNA extraction. Trimming takes 8 bases from V and 0 bases from J, and the germline ends sit 11 bases apart. Spanning cysteine to phenylalanine, the CDR3 consists of 13 amino acids. Only CDR3 DNA is held: 39 bases, read in frame from base 1. As encoded in the germline V gene, CDR1 is SNHLY while CDR2 is FYNNEI.

Remarks on this clone: It has no known antigen specificity. Within one base of it there is no much larger clone, and no base qualities were kept.

The V and J genes are TRBV2 and TRBJ2-7; no D gene call is confident. This sequence originates from a woman aged 18-35 years who had recovered from COVID-19. Sequencing used PBMCs or T cells enriched from blood (not recorded which). The nucleotides are TGTGCCAGCCGTCGCCTTAGCTCCTACGAGCAGTACTTC. This gives the protein CASRRLSSYEQYF.